What follows is one TCR beta chain and its context. This entry is derived from a study of blood T cell repertoires in COVID-19. Study as a whole: T cells, B-cell-depleted T cells, or PBMCs supplied cDNA or gDNA.

TCRdb's table, derived via immunoSEQ multiplex PCR, lists solely in-frame clones and lacks some. There are some 530,000 clones in the sample; roughly nine tenths occur only once, and approximately 8% lies in the top ten. The age range of participants was about 18 to 90 years, with residence in about two dozen US areas. Researchers sorted participants into cohorts using their self-reported clinical history. In Cohort 3, a recovered donor had either two negative PCRs, clearance, or symptom resolution. The CDR3 has 14 residues. CDR1 is LGHDT and CDR2 is YNNKEL in the germline V gene (reference sequence). The V end was cut by 4 bases, the J end by 7 bases, with 16 bases between.

This chain links TRBV3-1 (or the pseudogene TRBV3-2) with TRBJ1-2, with D possibly TRBD1 on 6 matching bases. This receptor was taken from an older woman who had recovered from COVID-19. The specimen sequenced was PBMCs or T cells enriched from blood (not recorded which). The CDR3 here is CASSPSGSRGGYTF. The CDR3 coding sequence is TGTGCCAGCAGCCCCTCCGGGTCCAGGGGTGGCTACACCTTC.